The 17 T cell receptor beta chains below come from one sample, sequenced in a study of spatial heterogeneity in lung cancer. The time point: sample taken at primary tumor resection. Whole RNA, isolated from tumor, nontumor lung or frozen PBMC, was sequenced without prior sorting. MiXCR was run by TCRdb on the 5' RACE reads, yielding one entry per CDR3 protein. The repertoire has about 92,000 distinct CDR3 sequences, over 9.5% of them found once; the top ten carry over 40%. The specimen comprised PBMCs, sampled at surgery. Receptors originate from a male donor with early-stage non-small cell lung cancer.

This chain uses TRBV24-1 with TRBJ2-7; D possibly corresponds to TRBD1 (5 bases). Germline CDR1 and CDR2: KGHDR and SFDVKD. The CDR3 spans 13 residues. Trimming took 7 bases from V and 3 from J, leaving 12 bases between them. The CDR3 region is CATRGLQGYEQYF. The CDR3 DNA reads TGTGCCACCAGGGGCCTCCAGGGCTACGAGCAGTACTTC.

The gene calls are TRBV7-8 and TRBJ1-4; D ambiguous. The CDR3 length is 14 residues. Trimming took 7 bases from V and 3 from J, leaving 12 bases between them. Germline lookup yields CDR1 SGHVS and CDR2 FQNEAQ. The DNA of the CDR3 is TGTGCCAGCACCTCTCGAGGCCCTAATGAAAAACTGTTTTTT. Translated, it gives CASTSRGPNEKLFF.

This clonotype was counted many times. The chain uses TRBV7-8 and TRBJ2-1, with TRBD1 matching over 7 bases. Trimming at V came to 4 bases and at J to 6 bases, leaving 12 bases not matched to a gene. The CDR3 contains 16 residues. Germline CDR1 and CDR2: SGHVS and FQNEAQ. This chain's CDR3 is CASSSDRSSRGNEQFF. CDR3 in DNA: TGTGCCAGCAGCTCGGACAGGTCCTCCAGGGGCAATGAGCAGTTCTTC.

This clonotype was counted many times. The chain couples TRBV6-2 or TRBV6-3 to TRBJ2-7, with D possibly being TRBD1 or TRBD2 (6 bases each). Germline V gives CDR1 MNHEY, CDR2 SVGEGT. V lost 8 bases and J 7 bases, leaving 24 bases between the germline ends. This CDR3 contains 15 residues. The chain's CDR3 is CASQPSSRGPGEQYF. Written as DNA, the CDR3 is TGTGCCAGCCAACCGTCTTCCCGGGGGCCGGGGGAGCAGTACTTC.

V and J are TRBV28 and TRBJ2-1; a possible D gene is TRBD1 (6 bases). Germline V gene lookup returns CDR1 MDHEN and CDR2 SYDVKM. Trimming cost V 5 bases and J 10 bases, with 15 bases left between them. The CDR3 loop spans 13 amino acids. CDR3 amino acids: CASSQGSVREQFF. CDR3 DNA: TGTGCCAGCAGTCAGGGGTCGGTTCGGGAGCAGTTCTTC. The full variable domain, rest sourced from reference TRBV28 and TRBJ2-1, is DVKVTQSSRYLVKRTGEKVFLECVQDMDHENMFWYRQDPGLGLRLIYFSYDVKMKEKGDIPEGYSVSREKKERFSLILESASTNQTSMYLCASSQGSVREQFFGPGTRLTVL.

This chain connects TRBV6-2 or TRBV6-3 to TRBJ2-7; D may match TRBD1 or TRBD2 (5 bases each). The ends were cut back, 2 bases at V and 4 bases at J, with 27 bases in the middle. The CDR3 totals 19 residues. Germline-derived CDR1 and CDR2 are MNHEY and SVGEGT. The CDR3 DNA follows: TGTGCCAGCAGTTACCACACGGGACCAGAACAGTCTGATCGGTACGAGCAGTACTTC. This encodes CASSYHTGPEQSDRYEQYF.

There are many counts of this clonotype. V gene TRBV7-3 combines with J gene TRBJ2-3; TRBD2 aligns across 10 bases. The trim removed 6 bases at V and 3 bases at J, leaving 0 bases unmatched. CDR1 is SGHTA and CDR2 is FQGTGA in the germline V gene. The CDR3 loop spans 13 amino acids. The CDR3: CASRTSGTDTQYF. DNA of the CDR3: TGTGCCAGCAGGACTAGCGGGACAGATACGCAGTATTTT.

This clonotype appeared a few times. The chain recombines TRBV10-3 with TRBJ2-7, with TRBD1 matching over 11 bases. The CDR3 totals 15 residues. CDR1 and CDR2 from the germline V gene are ENHRY and SYGVKD. V dropped 10 bases and J dropped 1; count of bases not matched to a gene: 9. CDR3 in DNA: TGTGCCACACAACCGGGACAGGGGGGGTCCTACGAGCAGTACTTC. Residues: CATQPGQGGSYEQYF.

The table lists this clonotype with a few counts. J is TRBJ1-1 and V is TRBV11-2; D is undetermined. This CDR3 has 14 residues. Germline V CDR1 and CDR2: SGHAT, FQNNGV. V was cut by 0 bases and J by 4 bases, with 9 bases left in between. The chain's CDR3 is CASSLDRITTEAFF. Written as DNA, the CDR3 is TGTGCCAGCAGCTTAGATCGGATAACCACTGAAGCTTTCTTT.

This clonotype was observed a handful of times. The chain couples TRBV20-1 to TRBJ2-4; possible D gene TRBD2, 6 bases. This CDR3 spans 14 amino acids. The V end lost 7 bases, the J end lost 6 bases, and 19 bases lay between the germline ends. CDR1 is DFQATT and CDR2 is SNEGSKA in the germline V gene (reference sequence). The CDR3 spells CSVQPGPAGNIQYF. CDR3 bases: TGCAGTGTTCAGCCAGGACCAGCGGGAAACATTCAGTACTTC.

V and J are TRBV20-1 and TRBJ2-7; 16 positions match TRBD2. Germline CDR1 DFQATT, CDR2 SNEGSKA (reference sequence). CDR3 length: 16 residues. V shed 3 bases, J shed 0 bases, and the junction held 2 bases outside the gene matches. The CDR3 bases are TGCAGTGCTAGGGGACTAGCGGGAGGGGTCTCCTACGAGCAGTACTTC. Its translation: CSARGLAGGVSYEQYF.

The CDR3 is CATGQGVSYEQYF. CDR3 sequence (DNA): TGTGCCACGGGACAGGGCGTTTCCTACGAGCAGTACTTC. The chain carries TRBV6-2 or TRBV6-3 and TRBJ2-7, with 9 bases lining up with TRBD1. The V gene end was trimmed by 10 bases and the J gene end by 1 base; junction bases not matched to a gene: 5. CDR1 and CDR2 (germline): MNHEY, SVGEGT. This CDR3 region has 13 residues.

The sample holds a few counts of this clonotype. The chain has TRBV28 and TRBJ1-2; a possible D gene is TRBD1 (5 bases). With 3 bases removed from V and 6 bases from J, the gap between germline ends came to 11 bases. CDR1 is MDHEN, CDR2 SYDVKM, per germline. The CDR3 sequence is 13 residues long. The CDR3 reads CASSFVQVNGYTF. The CDR3 DNA follows: TGTGCCAGCAGTTTCGTACAGGTTAATGGCTACACCTTC.

The V gene is TRBV20-1, the J gene TRBJ2-3; D gene uncertain. From germline, CDR1 is DFQATT and CDR2 SNEGSKA (reference sequence). The CDR3 covers 13 residues. V lost 5 bases, J lost 3 bases, and 12 bases lay in between. The DNA of the CDR3 is TGCAGTGCTGCTATGGACGGGACAGATACGCAGTATTTT. Its translation is CSAAMDGTDTQYF.

V gene TRBV12-3 or TRBV12-4 combines with J gene TRBJ2-3; maybe TRBD1 (7 bases). The germline V and J ends were trimmed by 10 bases and 4 bases, with 15 bases remaining between them. CDR3 length: 13 amino acids. The DNA for the CDR3 is TGTGCCACCTCTCAGGGGGGTTCAGATACGCAGTATTTT. This encodes CATSQGGSDTQYF.

This clonotype showed up just a few times. This chain uses TRBV29-1 with TRBJ2-7, with 8 nucleotides matching TRBD1. CDR1 is SQVTM and CDR2 is ANQGSEA in the germline V gene. The CDR3 is 13 amino acids. Trimming cost V 6 bases and J 3 bases; bases outside gene matches: 7. Here the CDR3 reads CSVPGQGVYEQYF. The CDR3, as DNA: TGCAGCGTACCCGGACAGGGTGTCTACGAGCAGTACTTC.

This rearrangement joins TRBV27 to TRBJ1-6; possibly TRBD1 for D (6 bases). The V end lost 7 bases, the J end lost 9 bases, and 10 bases lay between the germline ends. Looked up from germline, CDR1 is MNHEY and CDR2 is SMNVEV (reference sequence). The CDR3 covers 12 residues. In nucleotides, the CDR3 is TGTGCCAGCACAGGGGCAGGTTCACCCCTCCACTTT. Translating it yields CASTGAGSPLHF.